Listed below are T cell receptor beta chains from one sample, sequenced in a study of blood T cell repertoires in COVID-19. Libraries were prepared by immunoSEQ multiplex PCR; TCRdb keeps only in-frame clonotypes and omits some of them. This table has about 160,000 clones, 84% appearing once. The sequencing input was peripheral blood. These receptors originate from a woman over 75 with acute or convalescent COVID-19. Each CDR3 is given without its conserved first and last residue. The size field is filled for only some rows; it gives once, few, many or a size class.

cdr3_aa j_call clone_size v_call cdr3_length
ASSRQGRNGYT TRBJ1-2 - TRBV28 11
ASSFQGPGANVLT TRBJ2-6 - TRBV5-6 13
ASSESGDHNEQF TRBJ2-1 - TRBV25-1 12
ASSYGEIQETQY TRBJ2-5 - TRBV5-1 12
ASSPPLDRDYGYT TRBJ1-2 - TRBV5-4 13
ASSSQGYEQY TRBJ2-7 - TRBV5-4 10
ASSLDREFSGYT TRBJ1-2 - TRBV7-2 12
ASSFLQEQY TRBJ2-7 - TRBV12-3/TRBV12-4 9
ASSNQGQIPYEQY TRBJ2-7 - TRBV6-6 13
ASSEGPGTGELF TRBJ2-2 - TRBV10-1 12
ASSSSGINPGQGLREQF TRBJ2-1 - TRBV28 17
ASSPPRTGSALSSYNEQF TRBJ2-1 - TRBV18 18
ASSTDGQENTEAF TRBJ1-1 - TRBV19 13
ASSQVAGQETQY TRBJ2-5 - TRBV4-2 12
ASSSPRSGSSYEQY TRBJ2-7 - TRBV7-6 14
ASSPWGGGDSPLH TRBJ1-6 - TRBV4-3 13
ASSASGLRETQY TRBJ2-5 - TRBV7-2 12
ASRSGTGGYNEQF TRBJ2-1 - TRBV5-1 13
ASSRDRGRYEQY TRBJ2-7 once TRBV2 12
ASGGSNTEAF TRBJ1-1 - TRBV28 10
ASSLMDRAGYEQY TRBJ2-7 - TRBV5-8 13
ASSHDTGGWGTQY TRBJ2-5 - TRBV7-6 13
ASSASNRRAQY TRBJ2-3 - TRBV19 11
ATKPGLAGAKSTDTQY TRBJ2-3 once TRBV15 16
SANRGQETQY TRBJ2-5 - TRBV29-1 10
ASSFGDLPLH TRBJ1-6 - TRBV12-3/TRBV12-4 10
ASSQDSVPPGNTIY TRBJ1-3 - TRBV3-1/TRBV3-2 14
ASSLAQGTQNTEAF TRBJ1-1 once TRBV2 14